What follows is one TCR beta chain and its context. Everyone who donated was a healthy bone marrow donor. This entry comes from a study of cytomegalovirus exposure and HLA in healthy donors. The PCR used 60 Vbeta and 13 Jbeta primers. Measured with immunoSEQ multiplex PCR; TCRdb has only the in-frame clones, and not every one. Seen here are around 210,000 clones, around 77% observed once, and the top ten hold roughly 3%. The CDR3 sequence is 16 residues long. Per germline, CDR1 LNHNV and CDR2 YYDKDF (reference sequence). The germline V and J ends were trimmed by 6 bases and 7 bases, with 22 bases remaining between them.

The rearrangement links TRBV15 to TRBJ2-1; possible D gene TRBD2, 7 bases. The specimen was PBMCs. The clonotype comes from a woman aged 25-40 years in good health and CMV-seronegative. CDR3 amino acids: CATRGGLDSLRNEQFF. Here the CDR3 DNA reads TGTGCCACCAGGGGGGGGCTGGACAGTCTTCGAAATGAGCAGTTCTTC.